This T cell receptor beta chain came from a study of control samples from healthy donors and cancer patients. This CDR3 contains 14 residues. The germline gives CDR1 SGHVS, CDR2 FQNEAQ. V was cut by 1 base and J by 4 bases, with 8 bases left in between. Assay: immunoSEQ multiplex PCR; the TCRdb copy retains only in-frame clones and omits some. The sample holds about 160,000 clones, under 96% seen once. The source material was blood. This sequence was found in a woman in her 30s in good health. The chain carries TRBV7-8 and TRBJ1-5; no clear D. The CDR3 is CASSLGRDNQPQHF. CDR3 bases: TGTGCCAGCAGCTTAGGTCGAGATAATCAGCCCCAGCATTTT.